This note documents a single T cell receptor (beta chain) sequence. Enrollment of patients from Seattle took place during active infection, with longitudinal follow-up. This entry is derived from a study of blood T cell repertoires in COVID-19. Study in general: Material from acute and convalescent COVID-19 was sourced from the United States, Italy and Spain. T cells, B-cell-depleted T cells, or PBMCs provided the cDNA or gDNA that served as material.

Trimming stripped 3 bases from V and 8 bases from J, with 16 bases between. The CDR3 runs to 13 residues. Germline-derived CDR1 and CDR2 are SQVTM and ANQGSEA. In the authors' workflow: For nucleated cells, counts were estimated from reference gene primer amplification. Libraries were prepared by immunoSEQ multiplex PCR; TCRdb keeps only in-frame clonotypes and omits some of them. The D gene and trimming were derived from the DNA, and the V and J assignments and clone size from that table. Here the sample spans about 480,000 clones, 70% to 90% being singletons. This TCR was recovered from a woman in her fifties or sixties with COVID-19, enrolled during active disease. Sequenced: peripheral blood. The chain recombines TRBV29-1 with TRBJ2-5; possibly TRBD2 for D (7 bases). The CDR3: CSVDVVGGPTQYF. The CDR3 DNA is TGCAGCGTTGATGTCGTGGGGGGGCCTACCCAGTACTTC.